This entry lists 16 T cell receptor beta chains sequenced from one sample in a study of CD8 T cells in Susac syndrome. Random hexamers were used to reverse transcribe the RNA input (0.5 to 1 ug). TCRdb redid the calling of the immunoSEQ multiplex PCR reads with MiXCR, one entry per CDR3 protein. The table includes approximately 270,000 distinct CDR3 sequences, 90% to 95% detected once. The sample comprised CD4+ T cells from PBMCs. The receptors here all came from a human donor with multiple sclerosis.

J is TRBJ1-1 and V is TRBV18; D is unclear. V dropped 1 base and J dropped 3 bases, with 6 bases sitting between them. The CDR3 contains 13 residues. Germline assignment: CDR1 KGHSH and CDR2 LQKENI. This chain's CDR3 is CASSPLVDTEAFF. In DNA, the CDR3 is TGTGCCAGCTCACCACTAGTTGACACTGAAGCTTTCTTT.

The V and J genes are TRBV29-1 and TRBJ2-5; no clear D gene. The V end was cut by 2 bases, the J end by 5 bases, with 9 bases between. The CDR3 runs 12 residues. From germline, CDR1 is SQVTM and CDR2 ANQGSEA. This CDR3 is CSVENPRETQYF. CDR3 sequence (DNA): TGCAGCGTTGAAAATCCCCGGGAGACCCAGTACTTC.

The chain carries TRBV5-1 and TRBJ2-1; 8 bases fit TRBD2. The CDR3 contains 16 residues. Trimming cost V 4 bases and J 0 bases; bases outside gene matches: 6. CDR1 is SGHRS, CDR2 YFSETQ, per germline. CDR3 nucleotide sequence: TGCGCCAGCAGCCTCCGGACTAGCAGCTCCTACAATGAGCAGTTCTTC. Translation: CASSLRTSSSYNEQFF.

The table lists this clonotype with a few counts. This chain connects TRBV20-1 to TRBJ2-7, with unresolved D. Trimming removed 2 bases from V and 2 bases from J, with 7 bases in between. Germline CDR1 DFQATT, CDR2 SNEGSKA (reference sequence). There are 12 residues in the CDR3. CDR3 nucleotides: TGCAGTGCTAGACAAGCGACCTACGAGCAGTACTTC. As protein: CSARQATYEQYF.

This chain links TRBV5-5 with TRBJ2-3, with D perhaps TRBD1 or TRBD2 (5 bases each). V lost 3 bases and J lost 5, with 22 bases in between. This CDR3 comprises 17 residues. CDR1 and CDR2 from the germline V gene are SGHKS and YYEKEE (reference sequence). CDR3 nucleotide sequence: TGTGCCAGCAGCTCTTCCCCGACACAACTGAGGGGAGATACGCAGTATTTT. Its translation is CASSSSPTQLRGDTQYF.

The V gene is TRBV2, the J gene TRBJ2-5; TRBD2 matches at 9 bases. The CDR3 totals 15 residues. J gave up 6 bases and V 3 bases, and 8 bases lay outside the gene matches. Germline V gene data show CDR1 as SNHLY and CDR2 as FYNNEI. The CDR3 DNA reads TGTGCCAGCAGTGAGGGCAGCGGGAGGATGAAGACCCAGTACTTC. Its protein product is CASSEGSGRMKTQYF.

Note on this clonotype: At one boundary the junction diverges from the germline segment, which might be a read error. The V gene is TRBV30, the J gene TRBJ1-4, with D possibly matching TRBD1 (6 bases). This CDR3 has 15 residues. Germline-derived CDR1 and CDR2 are GTSNPN and SVGIG (reference sequence). CDR3 sequence reads: CAWCPGQPANKKLFF. The CDR3 DNA is TGTGCCTGGTGCCCCGGACAGCCGGCTAATAAAAAACTGTTTTTT.

This chain uses TRBV6-2 or TRBV6-3 with TRBJ2-3, with D possibly matching TRBD2 (5 bases). The germline gives CDR1 MNHEY, CDR2 SVGEGT. The CDR3 runs to 14 residues. V dropped 5 bases and J dropped 8 bases, with 17 bases sitting between them. This CDR3 is CASSPVVRGSTQYF. The CDR3 nucleotides are TGTGCCAGCAGTCCCGTGGTCCGGGGTAGTACGCAGTATTTT.

The V call is TRBV2, the J call TRBJ1-2; 9 bases match TRBD1. The V segment lost 4 bases and the J segment 8 bases; nucleotides outside the gene matches: 26. CDR1 and CDR2 from the germline V gene are SNHLY and FYNNEI. The CDR3 covers 20 residues. The CDR3: CASSGTGVGPVWRTIRGYTF. The CDR3 nucleotides read TGTGCCAGCAGTGGGACAGGGGTCGGGCCGGTCTGGCGGACTATTCGGGGCTACACCTTC.

This clonotype was seen once. V and J are TRBV12-3 or TRBV12-4 and TRBJ2-2; TRBD2 matches at 7 bases. V trimming: 5 bases; J trimming: 5 bases; junction bases outside the gene matches: 8. This CDR3 contains 15 residues. CDR3 residues: CASSPGTTQTGELFF. The CDR3 nucleotides are TGTGCCAGCAGTCCAGGGACTACCCAAACCGGGGAGCTGTTTTTT.

This clonotype appeared a single time. The chain carries TRBV3-1 and TRBJ2-1; 7 bases are a match to TRBD2. Germline V gene sequence: CDR1 LGHDT, CDR2 YNNKEL (reference sequence). CDR3 length: 13 amino acids. Trimming removed 7 bases from V and 4 bases from J; junction bases left unmatched: 4. CDR3 in DNA: TGTGCCAGCAACGAGGGAGGGTACAATGAGCAGTTCTTC. Amino acid sequence: CASNEGGYNEQFF.

The genes are TRBV5-1 and TRBJ2-2; D is unclear. This CDR3 spans 13 amino acids. Germline V gives CDR1 SGHRS, CDR2 YFSETQ. V lost 1 base and J lost 6, with 7 bases in between. Written as DNA, the CDR3 is TGCGCCAGCAGCTTGAACCCCCCCGGGGAGCTGTTTTTT. Its translation is CASSLNPPGELFF.

The chain joins TRBV7-3 to TRBJ2-5; a weak D match, TRBD2 (5 bases). Trimming pared 1 base from V and 1 base from J, leaving 10 bases between. The CDR3 sequence is 15 residues long. Germline V lookup: CDR1 SGHTA, CDR2 FQGTGA. DNA for the CDR3: TGTGCCAGCAGCTTAAGTGGAGCGGTCCAAGAGACCCAGTACTTC. Translation gives CASSLSGAVQETQYF.

This clonotype was seen more than once but under ten times. The V gene is TRBV9, the J gene TRBJ1-2; 9 bases are shared with TRBD1. The V and J ends lost 4 bases and 4 bases, in that order; junction bases with no gene match: 8. This CDR3 comprises 15 residues. The germline CDR1 and CDR2 sequences are SGDLS and YYNGEE. The CDR3 DNA sequence: TGTGCCAGCAGCCCCCGGGACAGGGCCGGCTATGGCTACACCTTC. Its translation is CASSPRDRAGYGYTF.

The rearrangement uses TRBV6-2 or TRBV6-3 and TRBJ1-5; D perhaps matches TRBD1 (5 bases). V lost 6 bases and J lost 7, with 16 bases in between. This CDR3 contains 14 residues. Germline CDR1 is MNHEY and CDR2 is SVGEGT. CDR3: CASSLGGGGQPQHF. The CDR3 nucleotides read TGTGCCAGCAGCCTCGGGGGGGGAGGGCAGCCCCAGCATTTT.

The V call is TRBV29-1, the J call TRBJ2-7; TRBD2 agrees at 8 bases. Germline-derived CDR1 and CDR2 are SQVTM and ANQGSEA. This CDR3 is built from 13 residues. The V gene end was trimmed by 7 bases and the J gene end by 3 bases; junction bases not matched to a gene: 8. The CDR3 sequence is CSAERGSGYEQYF. CDR3 coding DNA: TGCAGCGCGGAGCGGGGGTCGGGCTACGAGCAGTACTTC.